The source of this TCR beta chain is a study of beta chain features in type 1 diabetes. About the research overall: The samples had 90 million to 130 million sorted cells examined in all. Overall study findings and caveats: Healthy donors had naive, central memory and Treg TCRB repertoires that appeared less similar than those seen among patients. A pattern of fewer insertions and more deletions at VDJ junctions was seen in type 1 diabetes patients. Shorter TCRB CDR3s, moderately but significantly so, marked every one of the four CD4+ subsets in Type 1 diabetes patients.

Expressed TCRB transcripts were sequenced after all isolated RNA was converted to cDNA. Sequencing used immunoSEQ multiplex PCR; TCRdb keeps in-frame clones, though not all of them. The sample yields about 340,000 clones, 7% to 10% seen once. A few counts support this clone. What it recognizes is unknown. Germline assignment: CDR1 SGHRS and CDR2 YFSETQ. This CDR3 is built from 14 residues. Trimming shortened V by 3 bases and J by 0 bases, and 9 bases separated the two germline ends. Sorted CD4+ subsets: naive, central memory, regulatory, stem cell-like memory (CD45RO/CCR7/CD25/CD127/CD95/CD27 panel). The TCR originated in a young man with type 1 diabetes. Sample: central memory CD4+ T cells from blood. The chain has TRBV5-1 and TRBJ1-1; perhaps TRBD1 as D (6 bases). The CDR3 region is CASSSGHLNTEAFF. CDR3 nucleotide sequence: TGCGCCAGCAGCTCGGGACATCTGAACACTGAAGCTTTCTTT.